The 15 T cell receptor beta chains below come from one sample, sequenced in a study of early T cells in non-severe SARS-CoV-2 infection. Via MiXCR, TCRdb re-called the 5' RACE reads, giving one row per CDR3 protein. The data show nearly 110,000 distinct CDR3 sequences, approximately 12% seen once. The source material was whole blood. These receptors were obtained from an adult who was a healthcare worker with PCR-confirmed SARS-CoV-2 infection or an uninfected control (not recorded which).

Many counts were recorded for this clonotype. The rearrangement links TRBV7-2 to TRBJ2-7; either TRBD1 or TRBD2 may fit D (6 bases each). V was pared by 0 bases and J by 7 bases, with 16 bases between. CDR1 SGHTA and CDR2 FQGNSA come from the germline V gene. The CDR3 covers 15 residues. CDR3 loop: CASSLAYSGGREQYF. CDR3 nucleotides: TGTGCCAGCAGCTTAGCATATTCTGGGGGGCGTGAGCAGTACTTC.

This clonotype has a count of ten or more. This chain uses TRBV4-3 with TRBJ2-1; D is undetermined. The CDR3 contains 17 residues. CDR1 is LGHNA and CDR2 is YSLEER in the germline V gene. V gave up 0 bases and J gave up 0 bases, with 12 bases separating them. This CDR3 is CASSQESVGISYNEQFF. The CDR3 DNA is TGCGCCAGCAGCCAAGAAAGCGTCGGTATCTCCTACAATGAGCAGTTCTTC.

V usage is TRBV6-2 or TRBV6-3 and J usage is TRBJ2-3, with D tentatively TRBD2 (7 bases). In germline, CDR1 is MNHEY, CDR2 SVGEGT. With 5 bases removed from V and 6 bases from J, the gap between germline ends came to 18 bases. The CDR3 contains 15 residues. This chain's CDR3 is CASSLRGGAEDTQYF. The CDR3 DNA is TGTGCCAGCAGTCTTAGAGGGGGGGCAGAGGATACGCAGTATTTT.

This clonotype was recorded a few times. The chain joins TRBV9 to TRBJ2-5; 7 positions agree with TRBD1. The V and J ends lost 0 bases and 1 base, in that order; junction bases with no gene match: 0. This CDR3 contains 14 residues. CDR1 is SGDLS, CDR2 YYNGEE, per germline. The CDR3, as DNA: TGTGCCAGCAGCGTAGAGGGGGCCCAAGAGACCCAGTACTTC. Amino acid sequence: CASSVEGAQETQYF.

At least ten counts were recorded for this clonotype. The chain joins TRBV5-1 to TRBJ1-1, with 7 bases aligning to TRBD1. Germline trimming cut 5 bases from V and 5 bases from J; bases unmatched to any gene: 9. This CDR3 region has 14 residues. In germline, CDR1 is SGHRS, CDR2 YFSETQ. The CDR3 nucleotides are TGCGCCAGCAGACCCGGACAGGTGATTACTGAAGCTTTCTTT. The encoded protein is CASRPGQVITEAFF.

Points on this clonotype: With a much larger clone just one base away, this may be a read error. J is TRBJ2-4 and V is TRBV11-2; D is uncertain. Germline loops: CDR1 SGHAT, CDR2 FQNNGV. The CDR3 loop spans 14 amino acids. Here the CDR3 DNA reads TGTGTCAGCACGCCCGGCCTAGCCAAAAACATTCAGTACTTC. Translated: CVSTPGLAKNIQYF.

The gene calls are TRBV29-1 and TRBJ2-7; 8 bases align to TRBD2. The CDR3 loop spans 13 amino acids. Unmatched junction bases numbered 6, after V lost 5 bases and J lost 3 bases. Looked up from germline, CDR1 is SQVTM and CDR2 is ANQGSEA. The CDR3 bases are TGCAGCGTTAGGAGCGGGAGACGCTACGAGCAGTACTTC. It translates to CSVRSGRRYEQYF.

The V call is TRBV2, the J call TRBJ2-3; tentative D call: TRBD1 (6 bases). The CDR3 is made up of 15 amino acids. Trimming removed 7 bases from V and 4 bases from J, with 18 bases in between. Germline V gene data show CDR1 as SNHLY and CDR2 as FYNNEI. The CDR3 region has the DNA TGTGCCAGCAACGGGGACAACACTCGGGCAGATACGCAGTATTTT. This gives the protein CASNGDNTRADTQYF. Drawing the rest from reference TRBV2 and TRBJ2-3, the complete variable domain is EPEVTQTPSHQVTQMGQEVILRCVPISNHLYFYWYRQILGQKVEFLVSFYNNEISEKSEIFDDQFSVERPDGSNFTLKIRSTKLEDSAMYFCASNGDNTRADTQYFGPGTRLTVL.

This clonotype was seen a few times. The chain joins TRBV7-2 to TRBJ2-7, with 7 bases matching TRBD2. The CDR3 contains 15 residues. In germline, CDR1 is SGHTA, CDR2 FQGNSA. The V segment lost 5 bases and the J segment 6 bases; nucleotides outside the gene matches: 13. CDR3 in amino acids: CASSHGRGNLREQYF. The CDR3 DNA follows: TGTGCCAGCAGCCATGGGAGGGGCAATCTGCGCGAGCAGTACTTC.

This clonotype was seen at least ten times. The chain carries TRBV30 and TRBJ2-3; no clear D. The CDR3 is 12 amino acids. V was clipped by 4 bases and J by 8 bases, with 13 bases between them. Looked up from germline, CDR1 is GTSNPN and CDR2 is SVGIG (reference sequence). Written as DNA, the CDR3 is TGTGCCTGGAATCTCTTCGGGCCTACGCAGTATTTT. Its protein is CAWNLFGPTQYF. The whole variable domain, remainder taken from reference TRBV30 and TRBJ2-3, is SQTIHQWPATLVQPVGSPLSLECTVEGTSNPNLYWYRQAAGRGLQLLFYSVGIGQISSEVPQNLSASRPQDRQFILSSKKLLLSDSGFYLCAWNLFGPTQYFGPGTRLTVL.

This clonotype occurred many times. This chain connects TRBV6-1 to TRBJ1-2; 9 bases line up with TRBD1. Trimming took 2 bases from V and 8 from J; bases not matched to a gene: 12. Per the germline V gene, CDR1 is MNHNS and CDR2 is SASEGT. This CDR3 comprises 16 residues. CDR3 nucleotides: TGTGCCAGCAGTGAAAGCACAGGGGGCGAGTTAAAGGGCTACACCTTC. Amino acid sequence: CASSESTGGELKGYTF.

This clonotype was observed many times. The CDR3 DNA is TGTGCCAGCAGTTTATACTTCGGTCAGGGTCCTAGGGGTGAGCAGTTCTTC. Translating gives CASSLYFGQGPRGEQFF. The chain carries TRBV27 and TRBJ2-1; D perhaps matches TRBD1 (5 bases). Germline-derived CDR1 and CDR2 are MNHEY and SMNVEV (reference sequence). This CDR3 contains 17 residues. The V end lost 1 base, the J end lost 9 bases, and 22 bases lay between the germline ends.

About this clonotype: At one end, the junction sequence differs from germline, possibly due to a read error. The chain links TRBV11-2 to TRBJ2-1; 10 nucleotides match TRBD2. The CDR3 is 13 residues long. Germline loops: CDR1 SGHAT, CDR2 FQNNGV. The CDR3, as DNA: TGTGTCAGCAGCCGTAGCGGGAGGAATGAGCAGTTCTTC. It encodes CVSSRSGRNEQFF.

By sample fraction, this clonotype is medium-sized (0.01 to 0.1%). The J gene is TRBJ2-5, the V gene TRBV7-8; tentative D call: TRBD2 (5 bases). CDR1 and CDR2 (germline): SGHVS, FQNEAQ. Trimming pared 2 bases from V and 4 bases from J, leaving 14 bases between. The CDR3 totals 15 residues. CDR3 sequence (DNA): TGTGCCAGCAGCTTAACTCTCTACGCGGGAGAGACCCAGTACTTC. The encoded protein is CASSLTLYAGETQYF.

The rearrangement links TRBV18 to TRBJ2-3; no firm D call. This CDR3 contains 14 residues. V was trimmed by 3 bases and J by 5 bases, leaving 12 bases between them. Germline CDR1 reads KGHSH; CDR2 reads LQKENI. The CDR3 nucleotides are TGTGCCAGCTCACCCTCATCAAGTGGAGATACGCAGTATTTT. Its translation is CASSPSSSGDTQYF.